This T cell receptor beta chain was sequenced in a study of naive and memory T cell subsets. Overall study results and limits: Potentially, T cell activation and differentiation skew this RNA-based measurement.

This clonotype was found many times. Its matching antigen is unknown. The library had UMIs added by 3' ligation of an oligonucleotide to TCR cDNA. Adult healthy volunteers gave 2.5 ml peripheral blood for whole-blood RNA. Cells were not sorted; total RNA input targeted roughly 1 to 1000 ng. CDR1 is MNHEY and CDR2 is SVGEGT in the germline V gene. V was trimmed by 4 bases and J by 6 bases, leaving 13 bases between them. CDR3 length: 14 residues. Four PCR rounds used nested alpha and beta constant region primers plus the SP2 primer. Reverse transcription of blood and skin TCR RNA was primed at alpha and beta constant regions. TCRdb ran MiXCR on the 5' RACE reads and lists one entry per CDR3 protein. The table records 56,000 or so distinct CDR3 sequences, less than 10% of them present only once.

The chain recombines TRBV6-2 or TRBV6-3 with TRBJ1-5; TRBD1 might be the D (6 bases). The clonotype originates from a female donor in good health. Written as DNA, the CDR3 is TGTGCCAGCAGTTGGGGGGGCGCGAGTCAGCCCCAGCATTTT. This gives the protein CASSWGGASQPQHF.